Shown below are 9 T cell receptor beta chains from a single sample sequenced in a study of identical twins. TCRdb re-analysed the 5' RACE reads in MiXCR, keeping a single row per CDR3 protein. This sample has around 230,000 distinct CDR3 sequences, with approximately 9% found just once. Sequencing was performed on memory (CD45RO+) T cells sorted from blood. The receptors stem from a woman under 30 in good health.

The V and J genes are TRBV5-1 and TRBJ2-1; D call uncertain. Germline CDR1 is SGHRS and CDR2 is YFSETQ. Trimming removed 1 base from V and 10 bases from J, with 12 bases in between. The CDR3 totals 13 residues. The CDR3 DNA is TGCGCCAGCAGCTTGTTCGACCTTCAGGAGCAGTTCTTC. This translates into CASSLFDLQEQFF.

This clonotype was seen more than once but under ten times. This chain uses TRBV3-1 with TRBJ2-7; 7 bases line up with TRBD1. J was trimmed by 4 bases and V by 6 bases; bases with no gene match: 6. This CDR3 is built from 13 residues. CDR1 and CDR2 from the germline V gene are LGHDT and YNNKEL (reference sequence). The CDR3 DNA sequence: TGTGCCAGCAGTAGACAGGGACAGTACGAGCAGTACTTC. It translates to CASSRQGQYEQYF.

The chain recombines TRBV5-6 with TRBJ2-1, with unresolved D. The CDR3 is made up of 12 amino acids. Trimming removed 0 bases from V and 5 bases from J, with 3 bases in between. CDR1 and CDR2 (germline): SGHDT, YYEEEE. This CDR3 reads CASSLVNNEQFF. The CDR3 DNA follows: TGTGCCAGCAGCTTGGTTAACAATGAGCAGTTCTTC.

This clonotype was seen a handful of times. This sequence joins TRBV5-6 and TRBJ2-1, with 10 bases matching TRBD2. Germline CDR1 and CDR2: SGHDT and YYEEEE. The trim removed 4 bases at V and 5 bases at J, leaving 6 bases unmatched. The CDR3 loop spans 15 amino acids. Written as DNA, the CDR3 is TGTGCCAGCAGCCCAGGGACTAGCGTTGACAATGAGCAGTTCTTC. It translates to CASSPGTSVDNEQFF.

This clonotype came up many times. The genes are TRBV7-8 and TRBJ2-3; TRBD1 aligns across 7 bases. V lost 4 bases and J lost 3; bases outside the gene matches: 4. Germline CDR1 and CDR2: SGHVS and FQNEAQ. The CDR3 consists of 14 residues. In DNA, the CDR3 is TGTGCCAGCAGCTACAGACAGGGAACAGATACGCAGTATTTT. Its protein is CASSYRQGTDTQYF.

CDR3 region: CASSLGFGGGETQYF. The CDR3, as DNA: TGCGCCAGCAGCCTCGGGTTTGGTGGGGGCGAGACCCAGTACTTC. The chain uses TRBV5-1 and TRBJ2-5; TRBD1 might be the D (6 bases). The CDR3 sequence is 15 residues long. The germline CDR1 and CDR2 sequences are SGHRS and YFSETQ. With 4 bases removed from V and 5 bases from J, the gap between germline ends came to 18 bases.

This sequence joins TRBV2 and TRBJ1-2; D remains ambiguous. In germline, CDR1 is SNHLY, CDR2 FYNNEI. The length of the CDR3 is 15 residues. Trimming pared 5 bases from V and 2 bases from J, leaving 15 bases between. The CDR3 bases are TGTGCCAGCAGTCCCTCAGGTAGCCCCAACTATGGCTACACCTTC. Protein product: CASSPSGSPNYGYTF.

Of note for this clonotype: One end of the junction is discordant with germline, which a read error may explain. The genes are TRBV6-6 and TRBJ1-2; D possibly corresponds to TRBD1 (5 bases). Germline CDR1 and CDR2: MNHNY and SVGAGI (reference sequence). CDR3 size: 11 residues. CDR3 bases: TGTGCCAGCACCAACTCGGGACCCCGACACTTC. It codes for CASTNSGPRHF.

This chain links TRBV20-1 with TRBJ2-7; D perhaps matches TRBD2 (6 bases). There are 13 residues in the CDR3. Trimming pared 5 bases from V and 4 bases from J, leaving 15 bases between. Germline V gives CDR1 DFQATT, CDR2 SNEGSKA (reference sequence). This CDR3 is CSAGGSGPYEQYF. CDR3 bases: TGCAGTGCTGGGGGGAGCGGGCCGTACGAGCAGTACTTC.